This T cell receptor beta chain came from a study of blood T cell repertoires in COVID-19. Background on the study: Researchers got acute and convalescent COVID-19 samples from the United States, Italy and Spain.

Trimming took off 4 bases at V and 6 bases at J, with 15 bases between the two ends. This CDR3 has 14 residues. Germline-derived CDR1 and CDR2 are PRHDT and FYEKMQ (reference sequence). The protocol was immunoSEQ multiplex PCR, while the TCRdb copy is restricted to in-frame clones and leaves out a portion. The repertoire holds tens of thousands of clones, with 70% to 85% as singletons. The specimen was peripheral blood. The origin of this receptor is a human donor in a cohort sampled during active COVID-19. This sequence joins TRBV13 and TRBJ1-1; D gene unclear. The CDR3 is CASSSQDLRAEAFF. CDR3 DNA sequence: TGTGCCAGCAGCTCTCAAGACTTGCGGGCTGAAGCTTTCTTT.